The sample holds one count of the clone carrying this TCR beta chain. Its antigen is unknown. The data were obtained in a study of persistence of HIV-infected CD4 T cells. Lysates of CMV-infected fibroblasts at around 9.8 ug/mL stimulated these cells. CD40L-negative CD69-negative CD45RO-high memory CD4+ T cells were sorted as populations depleted of antigen-responding cells. CD8-depleted PBMCs were stimulated 15 to 20 hours with anti-CD28/CD49d costimulation, CD40-blocking antibody and enfuvirtide. The immunoSEQ assay was version 4, run in survey mode. Data came from immunoSEQ multiplex PCR; TCRdb stores just in-frame clones and leaves some out. The data show approximately 35,000 clones, around 82% seen once. Germline values: CDR1 SGHDT, CDR2 YYEEEE. CDR3 size: 13 residues. V was clipped by 4 bases and J by 4 bases, with 11 bases between them.

The specimen was CD4+ T cells sorted from PBMCs after roughly 18-hour stimulation, collected from a patient who received antiretroviral therapy. The TCR comes from an adult man with HIV who was CMV-seropositive. The chain joins TRBV5-6 to TRBJ1-2; maybe TRBD1 (5 bases). For the CDR3, the DNA is TGTGCCAGCAGCCTAAACAGGTTCTATGGCTACACCTTC. Its translation: CASSLNRFYGYTF.